A single sample is the source of the 10 T cell receptor beta chains below, sequenced in a study of CD8 T cells in ankylosing spondylitis. TCRdb itself ran the 5' RACE reads through MiXCR, one entry per CDR3 protein. In the table there are around 150,000 distinct CDR3 sequences, approximately 32% of which are singletons. The sequenced sample was synovial fluid, either unsorted or a sorted T cell fraction (not recorded which). All receptors come from a male donor with ankylosing spondylitis.

For the CDR3, the DNA is TGCGCCAGCAGCTGGGGAGGGACTAGCGGGAGGCTTGAGCAGTTCTTC. Its translation: CASSWGGTSGRLEQFF. The rearrangement links TRBV5-1 to TRBJ2-1, with 15 bases fitting TRBD2. The CDR3 has 16 residues. The ends lost 3 bases at V and 9 bases at J; junction bases unmatched: 7. Per the germline V gene, CDR1 is SGHRS and CDR2 is YFSETQ.

This CDR3 is CASSLGSVRTDTQYF. In DNA, the CDR3 is TGTGCCAGCAGCTTAGGGAGCGTCCGGACAGATACGCAGTATTTT. This chain uses TRBV11-3 with TRBJ2-3; no firm D call. Germline CDR1 reads SGHNT; CDR2 reads YENEEA. The CDR3 has 15 amino acids. V was cut by 1 base and J by 3 bases, with 11 bases left in between.

The V gene is TRBV25-1, the J gene TRBJ2-3, with D unresolved. The CDR3 consists of 13 residues. CDR1 and CDR2 from the germline V gene are MGHDK and SYGVNS. The ends were cut back, 6 bases at V and 4 bases at J, with 11 bases in the middle. This chain's CDR3 is CASRPGFPDTQYF. Here the CDR3 DNA reads TGTGCCAGCAGGCCCGGTTTCCCAGATACGCAGTATTTT.

The DNA of the CDR3 is TGCGCCAGCAGCTCAACCGCCGGGGTGTCCTACAATGAGCAGTTCTTC. This translates into CASSSTAGVSYNEQFF. The chain links TRBV5-1 to TRBJ2-1; TRBD2 might be the D (5 bases). The CDR3 has 16 residues. V gave up 3 bases and J gave up 1 base, with 14 bases separating them. CDR1 SGHRS and CDR2 YFSETQ come from the germline V gene. The variable domain in full, completed from reference TRBV5-1 and TRBJ2-1, reads KAGVTQTPRYLIKTRGQQVTLSCSPISGHRSVSWYQQTPGQGLQFLFEYFSETQRNKGNFPGRFSGRQFSNSRSEMNVSTLELGDSALYLCASSSTAGVSYNEQFFGPGTRLTVL.

This clonotype has a handful of counts. J is TRBJ2-7 and V is TRBV11-2; possible D gene TRBD2, 5 bases. CDR3 length equals 18 residues. Germline V gene data show CDR1 as SGHAT and CDR2 as FQNNGV. V lost 5 bases and J 3 bases, leaving 26 bases between the germline ends. CDR3 sequence (DNA): TGTGCCAGCAGCGCCCAAGCCTTTCGGCGGGCACTTAACTACGAGCAGTACTTC. Protein: CASSAQAFRRALNYEQYF. Based on the CDR3 plus reference TRBV11-2 and TRBJ2-7, the full variable domain is EAGVAQSPRYKIIEKRQSVAFWCNPISGHATLYWYQQILGQGPKLLIQFQNNGVVDDSQLPKDRFSAERLKGVDSTLKIQPAKLEDSAVYLCASSAQAFRRALNYEQYFGPGTRLTVT.

The genes are TRBV7-9 and TRBJ2-1, with a tentative D call TRBD2 (6 bases). This CDR3 is built from 15 residues. Looked up from germline, CDR1 is SEHNR and CDR2 is FQNEAQ (reference sequence). V dropped 1 base and J dropped 8 bases, with 15 bases sitting between them. DNA for the CDR3: TGTGCCAGCAGCTTAGTGACGGGCGGGAAGGATGAGCAGTTCTTC. Its protein product is CASSLVTGGKDEQFF.

The chain is built from TRBV9 and TRBJ1-2; the match to TRBD1 covers 7 bases. Germline V gene data show CDR1 as SGDLS and CDR2 as YYNGEE. This CDR3 is 15 amino acids long. The J segment lost 2 bases and the V segment lost 4 bases, leaving 8 bases of the junction unmatched. The CDR3 DNA sequence: TGTGCCAGCAGCCCTCAGACAGGGACCAACTATGGCTACACCTTC. This codes for CASSPQTGTNYGYTF. Drawing the rest from reference TRBV9 and TRBJ1-2, the complete variable domain is DSGVTQTPKHLITATGQRVTLRCSPRSGDLSVYWYQQSLDQGLQFLIQYYNGEERAKGNILERFSAQQFPDLHSELNLSSLELGDSALYFCASSPQTGTNYGYTFGSGTRLTVV.

In its sample, this clonotype is medium-sized. The chain couples TRBV7-8 to TRBJ2-1, with TRBD2 as a possible D gene (7 bases). The CDR3 has 14 amino acids. Trimming stripped 7 bases from V and 4 bases from J, with 14 bases between. Germline-derived CDR1 and CDR2 are SGHVS and FQNEAQ. CDR3 bases: TGTGCCAGCAAAAAGGGGGGGGCATACAATGAGCAGTTCTTC. This translates into CASKKGGAYNEQFF. Based on the CDR3 plus reference TRBV7-8 and TRBJ2-1, the full variable domain is GAGVSQSPRYKVAKRGQDVALRCDPISGHVSLFWYQQALGQGPEFLTYFQNEAQLDKSGLPSDRFFAERPEGSVSTLKIQRTQQEDSAVYLCASKKGGAYNEQFFGPGTRLTVL.

This clonotype was seen at least ten times. V gene TRBV29-1 combines with J gene TRBJ2-7, with D perhaps matching TRBD2 (5 bases). V was clipped by 5 bases and J by 0 bases, with 11 bases between them. The V gene's germline CDR1 is SQVTM and CDR2 ANQGSEA. This CDR3 has 13 amino acids. CDR3 region: CSVRRLSSYEQYF. CDR3 bases: TGCAGCGTTCGGAGGTTAAGCTCCTACGAGCAGTACTTC.

In this sample, this clonotype turned up a few times. The J gene is TRBJ1-5, the V gene TRBV30; D gene uncertain. V was clipped by 2 bases and J by 3 bases, with 11 bases between them. Per the germline V gene, CDR1 is GTSNPN and CDR2 is SVGIG (reference sequence). The CDR3 consists of 14 residues. CDR3 region: CAWSMGRNNQPQHF. CDR3 nucleotide sequence: TGTGCCTGGAGTATGGGCCGGAACAATCAGCCCCAGCATTTT. The full variable domain, with the rest looked up from reference TRBV30 and TRBJ1-5, is SQTIHQWPATLVQPVGSPLSLECTVEGTSNPNLYWYRQAAGRGLQLLFYSVGIGQISSEVPQNLSASRPQDRQFILSSKKLLLSDSGFYLCAWSMGRNNQPQHFGDGTRLSIL.